A selection of T cell receptor beta chains follows, all from one sample in a study of blood T cell repertoires in COVID-19. Sequenced by immunoSEQ multiplex PCR; TCRdb stores in-frame clones only, minus some. The profile shows about 210,000 clones, around 82% of them singletons. Sequenced: peripheral blood. These receptors were obtained from a woman aged 40 to 55 with active or convalescent COVID-19. The CDR3 runs from the conserved cysteine through the conserved F or W. Each record gives: clone size, D gene, V gene, J gene, CDR3 DNA, CDR3 protein. D genes are given only for firm matches. Clone size is shown for a subset of rows, as once, few, many or a class of expanded clone.

-,-,TRBV24-1,TRBJ1-2,TGTGCCACCAGTGATTGGGTAACAGGCCGAATGGATGGCTACACCTTC,CATSDWVTGRMDGYTF
-,TRBD2,TRBV11-2,TRBJ2-5,TGTGCCAGCAGCTTACTTGCGGGGGAGTGGAAAACCCAGTACTTC,CASSLLAGEWKTQYF
-,-,TRBV12-3/TRBV12-4,TRBJ1-1,TGTGCCAGCAGTTTTCGAGGGACTGAAGCTTTCTTT,CASSFRGTEAFF
few,-,TRBV15,TRBJ1-4,TGTGCCACCAGAGATGAGGGCGGGGGTGAAGAAAAACTGTTTTTT,CATRDEGGGEEKLFF
-,-,TRBV27,TRBJ2-1,TGTGCCAGCAGTTCGCTAGCCCCCTACAATGAGCAGTTCTTC,CASSSLAPYNEQFF
-,-,TRBV29-1,TRBJ2-2,TGCAGCGTTGACAGGGCGGCCGGGGAGCTGTTTTTT,CSVDRAAGELFF
-,TRBD1,TRBV4-3,TRBJ2-1,TGCGCCAGCAGCGGGACCCGAGGGGGCCATGAGCAGTTCTTC,CASSGTRGGHEQFF
-,TRBD1,TRBV4-1,TRBJ2-7,TGCGCCAGCAGTCGGGACAGGGGGCTCTACGAGCAGTACTTC,CASSRDRGLYEQYF
-,TRBD2,TRBV6-2/TRBV6-3,TRBJ2-2,TGTGCCAGCAGTCGCGGGGGAGGTAACACCGGGGAGCTGTTTTTT,CASSRGGGNTGELFF
-,-,TRBV11-3,TRBJ1-3,TGTGCCAGCAGCTCCGGCTCTGGAAACACCATATATTTT,CASSSGSGNTIYF
once,-,TRBV3-1/TRBV3-2,TRBJ2-2,TGTGCCAGCAGCCAAGATCCGCGCGGGCGAAACACCGGGGAGCTGTTTTTT,CASSQDPRGRNTGELFF
-,TRBD1,TRBV28,TRBJ1-1,TGTGCCAGCAGTCCTGACAGGGGGCGGGTCGACACTGAAGCTTTCTTT,CASSPDRGRVDTEAFF
-,-,TRBV6-6,TRBJ1-1,TGTGCCAGCAGGCACCGGGGGGATAACACTGAAGCTTTCTTT,CASRHRGDNTEAFF
-,TRBD1,TRBV10-2,TRBJ1-5,TGCGCCAGCAGTGGTTCAGGGGGGCTTCGACAGCCCCAGCATTTT,CASSGSGGLRQPQHF
-,-,TRBV19,TRBJ2-1,TGTGCCAGTAGTAGCGTCTACAATGAGCAGTTCTTC,CASSSVYNEQFF
-,-,TRBV3-1/TRBV3-2,TRBJ1-1,TGTGCCAGCAGTGGCTCGGTGGCAGGGTGGACTGAAGCTTTCTTT,CASSGSVAGWTEAFF
-,-,TRBV2,TRBJ1-6,TGTGCCAGCAGTGAAGTTGGGGCGGAATCCCTTTCACCCCTCCACTTT,CASSEVGAESLSPLHF
-,TRBD1,TRBV5-4,TRBJ1-1,TGTGCCAGCAGCTTGCAAGGGGGCTCCGGTTTCACTGAAGCTTTCTTT,CASSLQGGSGFTEAFF
-,TRBD1,TRBV18,TRBJ2-7,TGTGCCAGCTCGGAGCCGGGACAGAAATTCTACGAGCAGTACTTC,CASSEPGQKFYEQYF
-,TRBD1,TRBV25-1,TRBJ2-1,TGTGCCAGCAGTGTAATACCGGGACAGTACAATGAGCAGTTCTTC,CASSVIPGQYNEQFF
-,-,TRBV7-9,TRBJ2-7,TGTGCCGGCAAACAGGGCCACGAGCAGTACTTC,CAGKQGHEQYF
-,-,TRBV7-8,TRBJ1-2,TGTGCCAGCAGCTTAAACGCAGGGCCTTATGGCTACACCTTC,CASSLNAGPYGYTF
-,TRBD1,TRBV6-5,TRBJ1-3,TGTGCCAGCAGTTTACGGACAGGGGGCAGAAACACCATATATTTT,CASSLRTGGRNTIYF
-,TRBD1,TRBV5-8,TRBJ1-6,TGTGCCAGCAGCTGGACAGGGGGATTCGGTTCACCCCTCCACTTT,CASSWTGGFGSPLHF
few,TRBD1,TRBV5-1,TRBJ1-6,TGCGCCAGCAGCTTGGAACCCGGGACAGACAGTAATTCACCCCTCCACTTT,CASSLEPGTDSNSPLHF
-,TRBD1,TRBV2,TRBJ1-1,TGTGCCAGCAGTGAACAGGGGGCGGACACTGAAGCTTTCTTT,CASSEQGADTEAFF
-,TRBD1,TRBV20-1,TRBJ1-5,TGCAGTGCTAGTTTGGACAGGGATAATCAGCCCCAGCATTTT,CSASLDRDNQPQHF
-,-,TRBV30,TRBJ1-1,TGTGCCGGTGGCCGGAGCAACTCGAACACTGAAGCTTTCTTT,CAGGRSNSNTEAFF
-,TRBD2,TRBV30,TRBJ2-3,TGTGCCTGGAGTGTTGGCGGGAGGGCAAGGGATACGCAGTATTTT,CAWSVGGRARDTQYF